Given below is one T cell receptor beta chain in context. Its antigen is still unknown. CDR1 and CDR2 from the germline V gene are SGHAT and FQNNGV. The CDR3 is made up of 16 amino acids. The germline V and J ends were trimmed by 5 bases and 4 bases, with 18 bases remaining between them. This specimen comes from a study of shared clonotypes between healthy human individuals. General observations from the study: A few donors showed sharing of approximately 5% of naive CD4 clonotypes. Exclusively blood specimens were collected; tissue repertoires likely differ.

Clones were read by immunoSEQ multiplex PCR, and TCRdb kept only the in-frame ones, dropping some. The sample has over a million clones, roughly 95% seen once. The V gene is TRBV11-2, the J gene TRBJ1-3; D is unresolved. The clonotype originates from a man between 25 and 39 years old in good health. The specimen was naive CD4+ T cells sorted from blood. Subset noted: CD45RA+ positively selected. The CDR3 DNA follows: TGTGCCAGCAGCCTATCACCTATGGGAGCGGGAAACACCATATATTTT. Encoded protein: CASSLSPMGAGNTIYF.